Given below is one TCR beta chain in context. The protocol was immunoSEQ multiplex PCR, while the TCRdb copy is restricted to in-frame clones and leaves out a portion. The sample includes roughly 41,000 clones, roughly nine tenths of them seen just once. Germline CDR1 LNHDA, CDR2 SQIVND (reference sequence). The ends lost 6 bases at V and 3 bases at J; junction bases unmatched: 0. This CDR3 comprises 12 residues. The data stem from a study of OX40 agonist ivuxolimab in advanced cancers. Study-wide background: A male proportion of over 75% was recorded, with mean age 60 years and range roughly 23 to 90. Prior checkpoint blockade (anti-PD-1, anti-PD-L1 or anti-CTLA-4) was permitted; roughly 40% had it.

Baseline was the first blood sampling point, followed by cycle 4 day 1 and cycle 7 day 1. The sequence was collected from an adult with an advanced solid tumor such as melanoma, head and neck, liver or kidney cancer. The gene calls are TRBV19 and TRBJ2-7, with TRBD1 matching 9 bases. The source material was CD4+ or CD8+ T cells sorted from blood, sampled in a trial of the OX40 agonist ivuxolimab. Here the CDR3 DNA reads TGTGCCAGTAGGGACAGGGGCTACGAGCAGTACTTC. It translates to CASRDRGYEQYF.